This T cell receptor beta chain emerged from a study of vaccination effects on CD4 cells after COVID-19. Clones were sequenced by immunoSEQ multiplex PCR, and TCRdb holds only the in-frame ones, with some missing. Of fewer than 65,000 clones listed, 80% to 90% were seen once; the top ten hold under 3%. There are 13 residues in the CDR3. Trimming removed 6 bases at V and 5 bases at J, with 11 bases between. Looked up from germline, CDR1 is SGHTA and CDR2 is FQGTGA. Before sequencing took place, the ViraFEST assay used viral peptide pools to expand antigen-specific CD4+ T cells. It was after approximately 11 days of culture that CD4+ T cells were isolated. In the vaccine recipients, nucleocapsid antibodies were negative and there was no prior SARS-CoV-2 infection. As for this clone: Its antigen is not identified.

The J gene is TRBJ2-1, the V gene TRBV7-3; D not resolved. Source: CD4+ T cells from PBMCs cultured with HCoV-229E spike peptides, taken before COVID-19 vaccination. The clonotype originates from a human donor who received a COVID-19 vaccine. This CDR3 is CASRDGPDNEQFF. CDR3 sequence (DNA): TGTGCCAGCAGGGACGGGCCGGACAATGAGCAGTTCTTC.